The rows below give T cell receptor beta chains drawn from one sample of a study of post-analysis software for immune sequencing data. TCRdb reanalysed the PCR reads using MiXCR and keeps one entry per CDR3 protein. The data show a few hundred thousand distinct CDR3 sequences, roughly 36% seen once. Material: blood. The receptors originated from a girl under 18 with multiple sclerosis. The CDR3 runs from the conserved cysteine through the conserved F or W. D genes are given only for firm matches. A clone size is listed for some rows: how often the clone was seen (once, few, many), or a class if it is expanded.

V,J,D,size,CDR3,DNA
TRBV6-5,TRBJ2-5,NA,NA,CASSYKGQQETQYF,TGTGCCAGCAGTTACAAGGGACAACAAGAGACCCAGTACTTC
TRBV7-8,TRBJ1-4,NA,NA,CASSVGPNEKLFF,TGTGCCAGCAGCGTCGGCCCTAACGAAAAACTGTTTTTT
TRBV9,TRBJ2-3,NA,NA,CAGSVMGGAGTDTQYF,TGTGCCGGCAGCGTAATGGGGGGGGCCGGCACAGATACGCAGTATTTT
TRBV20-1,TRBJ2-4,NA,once,CSAPKGGAGLMRDIQYF,TGCAGTGCCCCTAAAGGGGGGGCAGGGTTGATGAGGGACATTCAGTACTTC
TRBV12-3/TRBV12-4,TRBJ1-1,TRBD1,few,CASRPGQGAVTEAFF,TGTGCCAGCAGACCGGGACAGGGGGCTGTCACTGAAGCTTTCTTT
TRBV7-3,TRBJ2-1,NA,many,CASSPGLEEWSDEQFF,TGTGCCAGCAGCCCCGGGCTGGAGGAATGGAGCGATGAGCAGTTCTTC
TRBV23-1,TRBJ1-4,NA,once,CASSTPTRVNEKLFF,TGCGCCAGCAGTACCCCGACAAGGGTTAATGAAAAACTGTTTTTT
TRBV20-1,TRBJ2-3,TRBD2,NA,CSASNPSGGPGDTQYF,TGCAGTGCTTCCAATCCTAGCGGGGGGCCCGGAGATACGCAGTATTTT
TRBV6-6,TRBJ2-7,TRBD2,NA,CASSYSLAGGPYEQYF,TGTGCCAGCAGTTACTCCCTAGCGGGGGGGCCCTACGAGCAGTACTTC
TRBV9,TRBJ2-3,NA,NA,CASSAERGADTQYF,TGTGCCAGCAGCGCCGAGCGAGGCGCAGATACGCAGTATTTT
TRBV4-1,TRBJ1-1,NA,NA,CASSHVPRGLVTEAFF,TGCGCCAGCAGCCATGTCCCCCGGGGGTTGGTCACTGAAGCTTTCTTT
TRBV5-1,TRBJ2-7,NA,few,CASSLDRGAVSEQYF,TGCGCCAGCAGCTTGGATCGGGGGGCCGTATCCGAGCAGTACTTC
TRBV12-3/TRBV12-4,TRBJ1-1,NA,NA,CASSLSSLNTEAFF,TGTGCCAGCAGTTTATCCAGTTTGAACACTGAAGCTTTCTTT
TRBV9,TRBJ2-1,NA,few,CASSVVADWYNEQFF,TGTGCCAGCAGCGTAGTGGCGGACTGGTACAATGAGCAGTTCTTC
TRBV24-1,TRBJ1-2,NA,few,CATSERGQGDGYTF,TGTGCCACCAGTGAAAGGGGTCAAGGGGACGGCTACACCTTC
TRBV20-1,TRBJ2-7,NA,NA,CSARGTSVGYEQYF,TGCAGTGCTAGGGGGACTTCAGTGGGCTACGAGCAGTACTTC
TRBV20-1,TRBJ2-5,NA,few,CSANTGPGEETQYF,TGCAGTGCAAATACAGGGCCCGGGGAGGAGACCCAGTACTTC
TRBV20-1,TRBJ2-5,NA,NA,CSARSLGSETQYF,TGCAGTGCTAGATCACTGGGCTCCGAGACCCAGTACTTC
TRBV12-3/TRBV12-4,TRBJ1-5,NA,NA,CASSSSGQDSNQPQHF,TGTGCCAGCAGTTCCTCGGGACAAGATAGCAATCAGCCCCAGCATTTT
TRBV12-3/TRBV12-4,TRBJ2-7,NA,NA,CASSLDLIYEQYF,TGTGCCAGCAGTTTGGACCTGATCTACGAGCAGTACTTC
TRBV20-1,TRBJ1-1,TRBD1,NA,CSAQGQGFHHREAFF,TGCAGTGCCCAGGGACAGGGGTTCCATCATCGTGAAGCTTTCTTT
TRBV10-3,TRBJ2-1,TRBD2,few,CAISEVSGGVNEQFF,TGTGCCATCAGTGAGGTTAGCGGGGGAGTTAATGAGCAGTTCTTC
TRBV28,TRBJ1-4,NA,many,CASTPRGAPNEKLFF,TGTGCCAGCACCCCCCGGGGGGCCCCTAATGAAAAACTGTTTTTT
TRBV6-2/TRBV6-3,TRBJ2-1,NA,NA,CASSYSGAAEQFF,TGTGCCAGCAGTTACTCGGGCGCAGCAGAGCAGTTCTTC
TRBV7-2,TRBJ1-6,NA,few,CASSLDPGENSPLHF,TGTGCCAGCAGCTTAGACCCAGGGGAGAATTCACCCCTCCACTTT
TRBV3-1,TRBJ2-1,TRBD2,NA,CASSQDLSGLAGGMGYNEQFF,TGTGCCAGCAGCCAAGATCTATCGGGCCTAGCGGGGGGCATGGGGTACAATGAGCAGTTCTTC
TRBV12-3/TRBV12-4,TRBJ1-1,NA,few,CASSPGRMNTEAFF,TGTGCCAGCAGCCCGGGACGGATGAACACTGAAGCTTTCTTT
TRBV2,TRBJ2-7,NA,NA,CASRRNEQYF,TGTGCCAGCCGGAGGAACGAGCAGTACTTC
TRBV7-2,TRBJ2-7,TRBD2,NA,CASSLPRWGSGGAYEQYF,TGTGCCAGCAGCTTACCCAGGTGGGGTAGCGGGGGGGCGTACGAGCAGTACTTC
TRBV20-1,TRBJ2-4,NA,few,CSAPTQGDIQYF,TGCAGTGCGCCGACCCAAGGGGACATTCAGTACTTC
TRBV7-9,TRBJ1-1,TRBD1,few,CASRRQGWEAFF,TGTGCCAGCAGAAGACAGGGCTGGGAAGCTTTCTTT
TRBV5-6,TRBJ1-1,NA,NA,CASSSRRLNTEAFF,TGTGCCAGCAGCTCCCGACGCCTGAACACTGAAGCTTTCTTT
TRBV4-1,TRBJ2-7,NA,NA,CASSPLSGAAYEQYF,TGCGCCAGCAGCCCCCTCTCGGGGGCCGCCTACGAGCAGTACTTC
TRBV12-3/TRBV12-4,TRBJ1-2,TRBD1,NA,CASSPLKQGAPGYTF,TGTGCCAGCAGTCCCCTAAAACAGGGGGCACCTGGCTACACCTTC
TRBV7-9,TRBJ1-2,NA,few,CASSLDELYGYTF,TGTGCCAGCAGCTTGGACGAACTCTATGGCTACACCTTC
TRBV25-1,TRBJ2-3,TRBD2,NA,CASSPIRGGRDTQYF,TGTGCCAGCAGCCCCATCCGGGGGGGCCGAGATACGCAGTATTTT
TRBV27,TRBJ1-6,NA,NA,CASSWGIRWSPLHF,TGTGCCAGCAGTTGGGGGATAAGATGGTCACCCCTCCACTTT
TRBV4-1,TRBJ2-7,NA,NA,CASSQEGSYEQYF,TGCGCCAGCAGCCAAGAAGGCTCCTACGAGCAGTACTTC
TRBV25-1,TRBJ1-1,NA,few,CASSDRWGQGGTEAFF,TGTGCCAGCAGTGATAGATGGGGGCAGGGTGGCACTGAAGCTTTCTTT
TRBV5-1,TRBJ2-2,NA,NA,CASSLLEVNGELFF,TGCGCCAGCAGCTTACTAGAGGTGAACGGGGAGCTGTTTTTT
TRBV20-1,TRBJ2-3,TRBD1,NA,CSVRQGGTDTQYF,TGCAGTGTTCGACAGGGAGGCACAGATACGCAGTATTTT
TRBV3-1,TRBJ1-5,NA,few,CASSLGPTQPQHF,TGTGCCAGCAGCCTCGGCCCGACTCAGCCCCAGCATTTT
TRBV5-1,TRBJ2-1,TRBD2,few,CASSLELAVNEQFF,TGCGCCAGCAGCTTGGAACTAGCGGTCAATGAGCAGTTCTTC